This T cell receptor (beta chain) appears in the sequencing data of a study of T-cell reconstitution after alpha-beta-depleted transplantation in children. Study outcomes and limitations: Several hundred expanded graft clones reportedly were the source of alpha-beta T cells about two months after transplant.

In the case of this clonotype: Its antigen is not known.

The library targeted TCRbeta and was prepared with unique molecular identifiers. From the PCR reads, TCRdb called clonotypes with MiXCR, one entry per CDR3 protein. This sample has 150,000 to 250,000 distinct CDR3 sequences, with roughly 6.3% found just once. Per the germline V gene, CDR1 is SNHLY and CDR2 is FYNNEI. Deletions cut 3 bases from V and 0 bases from J, with 16 bases between. The CDR3 spans 17 residues. V gene TRBV2 combines with J gene TRBJ2-3; a weak D match, TRBD2 (5 bases). The sequence came from a girl less than two years old with combined immunodeficiency, due to receive a stem cell transplant. Sequencing used PBMCs, obtained before TCRalphabeta/CD19-depleted stem cell transplant. CDR3 sequence: CASSDLAWEPSTDTQYF. For the CDR3, the DNA is TGTGCCAGCAGTGACTTAGCATGGGAGCCTAGCACAGATACGCAGTATTTT.